The clone carrying this T cell receptor (beta chain) was observed once. Antigen unknown. The protocol was immunoSEQ multiplex PCR, while the TCRdb copy is restricted to in-frame clones and leaves out a portion. The sample includes about 150,000 clones, about 90% of them seen just once. This sample stems from a study of T cell responses to AZD1222 COVID-19 vaccine. The germline gives CDR1 MDHEN, CDR2 SYDVKM. V shed 5 bases and J 5 bases; nucleotides not matched to a gene: 11. The CDR3 sequence is 16 residues long. Notes on the study in general: Donor demographics were predominantly white British with a female majority; clonal diversity may be underestimated. Reportedly, close to half of spike-specific TCRs are directed against unmutated variant regions. Scientists sampled the repertoires only once the peak T cell response had passed. Among vaccine-associated CD4 TCRs, coverage spanned spike, with dominance at 160-218 and 743-854.

The origin of this receptor is an adult who received the MenACWY meningococcal vaccine as a control. The specimen comprised peripheral blood, sampled 28 days after the second dose of the MenACWY control vaccine. This chain connects TRBV28 to TRBJ2-1, with 8 bases identical to TRBD2. The CDR3 loop is CASSPNRLARDNEQFF. CDR3 DNA sequence: TGTGCCAGCAGTCCGAACCGACTAGCGCGAGACAATGAGCAGTTCTTC.